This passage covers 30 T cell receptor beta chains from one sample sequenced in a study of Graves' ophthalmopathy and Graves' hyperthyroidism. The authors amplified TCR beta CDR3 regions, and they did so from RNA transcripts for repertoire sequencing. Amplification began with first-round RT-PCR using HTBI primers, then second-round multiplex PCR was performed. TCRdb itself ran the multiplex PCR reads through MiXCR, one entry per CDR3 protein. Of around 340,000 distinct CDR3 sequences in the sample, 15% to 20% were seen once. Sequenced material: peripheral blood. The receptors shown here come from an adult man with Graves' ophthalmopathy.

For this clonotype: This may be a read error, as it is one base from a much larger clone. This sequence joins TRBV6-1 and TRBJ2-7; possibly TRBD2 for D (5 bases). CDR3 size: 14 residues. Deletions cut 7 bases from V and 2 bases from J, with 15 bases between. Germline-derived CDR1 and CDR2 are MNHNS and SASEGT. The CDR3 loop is CASTEGGWAYEQYF. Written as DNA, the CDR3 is TGTGCCAGCACCGAGGGCGGGTGGGCCTACGAGCAGTACTTC.

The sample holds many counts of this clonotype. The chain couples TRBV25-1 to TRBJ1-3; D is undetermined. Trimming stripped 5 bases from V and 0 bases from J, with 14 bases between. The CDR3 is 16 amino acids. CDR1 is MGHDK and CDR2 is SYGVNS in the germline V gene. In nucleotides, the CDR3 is TGTGCCAGCAGTCCTGGAGGAGCTTCCTCTGGAAACACCATATATTTT. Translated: CASSPGGASSGNTIYF.

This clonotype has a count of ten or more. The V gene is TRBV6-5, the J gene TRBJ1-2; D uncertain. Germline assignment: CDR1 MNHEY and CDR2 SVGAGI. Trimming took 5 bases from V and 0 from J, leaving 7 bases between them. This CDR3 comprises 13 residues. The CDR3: CASSRIPNYGYTF. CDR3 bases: TGTGCCAGCAGTCGGATCCCTAACTATGGCTACACCTTC.

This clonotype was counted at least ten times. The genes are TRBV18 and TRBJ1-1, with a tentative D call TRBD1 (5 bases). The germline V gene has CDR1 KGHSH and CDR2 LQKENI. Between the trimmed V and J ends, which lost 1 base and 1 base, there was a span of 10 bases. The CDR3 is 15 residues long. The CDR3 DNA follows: TGTGCCAGCTCACCACTCCCGCAGGGGAACACTGAAGCTTTCTTT. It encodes CASSPLPQGNTEAFF.

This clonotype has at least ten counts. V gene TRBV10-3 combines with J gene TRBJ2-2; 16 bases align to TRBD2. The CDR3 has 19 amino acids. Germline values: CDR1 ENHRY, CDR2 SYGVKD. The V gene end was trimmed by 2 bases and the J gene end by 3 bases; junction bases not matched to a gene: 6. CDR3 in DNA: TGTGCCATCAGTGAGGGGACTAGCGGGAGGGAGGCGTACACCGGGGAGCTGTTTTTT. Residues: CAISEGTSGREAYTGELFF.

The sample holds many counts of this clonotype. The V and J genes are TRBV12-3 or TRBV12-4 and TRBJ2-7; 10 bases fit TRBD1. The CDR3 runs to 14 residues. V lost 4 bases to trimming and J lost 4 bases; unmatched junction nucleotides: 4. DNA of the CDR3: TGTGCCAGCAGTTCGACAGGGGGCGGGTACGAGCAGTACTTC. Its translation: CASSSTGGGYEQYF.

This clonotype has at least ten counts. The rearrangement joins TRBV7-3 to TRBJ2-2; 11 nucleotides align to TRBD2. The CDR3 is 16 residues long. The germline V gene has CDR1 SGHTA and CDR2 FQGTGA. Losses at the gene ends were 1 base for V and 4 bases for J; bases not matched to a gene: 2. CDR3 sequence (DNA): TGTGCCAGCAGCTTAAGCCTAGCGGGGGGCACCGGGGAGCTGTTTTTT. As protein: CASSLSLAGGTGELFF.

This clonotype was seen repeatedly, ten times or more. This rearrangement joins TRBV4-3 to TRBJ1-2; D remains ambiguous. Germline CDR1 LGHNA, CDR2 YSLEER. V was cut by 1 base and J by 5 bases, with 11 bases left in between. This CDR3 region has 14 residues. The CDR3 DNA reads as TGCGCCAGCAGCCAAGCTCGGTGGGGATATGGCTACACCTTC. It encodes CASSQARWGYGYTF.

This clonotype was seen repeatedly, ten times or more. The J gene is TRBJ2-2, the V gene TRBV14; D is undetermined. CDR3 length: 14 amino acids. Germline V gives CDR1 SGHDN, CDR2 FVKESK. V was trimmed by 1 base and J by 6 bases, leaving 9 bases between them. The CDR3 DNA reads TGTGCCAGCAGCCAAGGGGGAATATCCGGGGAGCTGTTTTTT. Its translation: CASSQGGISGELFF.

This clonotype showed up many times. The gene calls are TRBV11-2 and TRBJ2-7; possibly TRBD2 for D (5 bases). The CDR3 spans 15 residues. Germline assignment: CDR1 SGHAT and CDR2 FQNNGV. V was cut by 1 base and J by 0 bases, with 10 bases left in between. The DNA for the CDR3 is TGTGCCAGCAGCTTAGTCGGACTGGACTCCTACGAGCAGTACTTC. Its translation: CASSLVGLDSYEQYF.

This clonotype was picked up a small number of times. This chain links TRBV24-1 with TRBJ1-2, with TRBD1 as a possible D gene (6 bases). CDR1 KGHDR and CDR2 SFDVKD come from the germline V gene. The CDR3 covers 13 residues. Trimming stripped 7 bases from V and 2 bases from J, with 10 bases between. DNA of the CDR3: TGTGCCACCAGCAGACAGGCGAACTATGGCTACACCTTC. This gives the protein CATSRQANYGYTF.

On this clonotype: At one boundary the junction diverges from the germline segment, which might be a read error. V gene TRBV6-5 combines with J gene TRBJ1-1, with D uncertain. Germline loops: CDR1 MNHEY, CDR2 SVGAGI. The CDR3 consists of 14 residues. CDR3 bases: TGTGCCAGCAGTCTACTCGGCGTTTGGACTGAAGCTTCCTTT. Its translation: CASSLLGVWTEASF.

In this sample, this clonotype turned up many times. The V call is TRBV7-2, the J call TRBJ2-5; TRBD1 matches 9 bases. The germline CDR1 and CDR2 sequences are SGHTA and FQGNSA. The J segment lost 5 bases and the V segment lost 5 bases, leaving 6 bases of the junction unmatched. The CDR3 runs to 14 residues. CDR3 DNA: TGTGCCAGCAGCCTGTGGACAGGGGAGGAGACCCAGTACTTC. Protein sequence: CASSLWTGEETQYF.

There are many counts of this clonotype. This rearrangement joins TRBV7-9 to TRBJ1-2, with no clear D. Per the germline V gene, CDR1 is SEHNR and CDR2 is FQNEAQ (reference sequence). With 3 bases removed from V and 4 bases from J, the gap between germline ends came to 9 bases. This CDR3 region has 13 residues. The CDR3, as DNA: TGTGCCAGCAGCTTTCAGGATACCTATGGCTACACCTTC. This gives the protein CASSFQDTYGYTF. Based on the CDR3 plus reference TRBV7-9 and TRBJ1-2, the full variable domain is DTGVSQNPRHKITKRGQNVTFRCDPISEHNRLYWYRQTLGQGPEFLTYFQNEAQLEKSRLLSDRFSAERPKGSFSTLEIQRTEQGDSAMYLCASSFQDTYGYTFGSGTRLTVV.

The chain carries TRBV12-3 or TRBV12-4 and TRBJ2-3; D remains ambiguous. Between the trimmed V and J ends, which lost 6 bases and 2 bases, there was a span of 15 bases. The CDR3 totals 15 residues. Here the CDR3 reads CASRSDIPFTDTQYF. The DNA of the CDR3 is TGTGCCAGCAGATCCGACATACCCTTCACAGATACGCAGTATTTT.

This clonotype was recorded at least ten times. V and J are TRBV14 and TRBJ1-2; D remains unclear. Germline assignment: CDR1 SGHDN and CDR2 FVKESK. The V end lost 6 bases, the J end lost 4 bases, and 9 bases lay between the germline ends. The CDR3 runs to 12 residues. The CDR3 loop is CASSVSGYGYTF. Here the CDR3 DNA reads TGTGCCAGCAGTGTTTCGGGCTATGGCTACACCTTC.

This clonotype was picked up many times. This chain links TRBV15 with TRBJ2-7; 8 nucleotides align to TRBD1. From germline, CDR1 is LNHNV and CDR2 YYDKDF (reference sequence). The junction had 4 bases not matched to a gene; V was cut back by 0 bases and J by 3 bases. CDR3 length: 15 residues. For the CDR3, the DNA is TGTGCCACCAGCAGAGATCGGACAGGGTACTACGAGCAGTACTTC. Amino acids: CATSRDRTGYYEQYF. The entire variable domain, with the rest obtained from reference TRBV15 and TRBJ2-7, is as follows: DAMVIQNPRYQVTQFGKPVTLSCSQTLNHNVMYWYQQKSSQAPKLLFHYYDKDFNNEADTPDNFQSRRPNTSFCFLDIRSPGLGDTAMYLCATSRDRTGYYEQYFGPGTRLTVT.

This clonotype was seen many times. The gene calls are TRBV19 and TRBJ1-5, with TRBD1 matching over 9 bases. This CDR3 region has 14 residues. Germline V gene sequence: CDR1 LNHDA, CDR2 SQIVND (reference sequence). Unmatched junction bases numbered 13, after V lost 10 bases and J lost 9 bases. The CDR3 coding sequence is TGTGCCACTCCACTACAGGGGGCCCTTTGGCCCCAGCATTTT. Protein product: CATPLQGALWPQHF.

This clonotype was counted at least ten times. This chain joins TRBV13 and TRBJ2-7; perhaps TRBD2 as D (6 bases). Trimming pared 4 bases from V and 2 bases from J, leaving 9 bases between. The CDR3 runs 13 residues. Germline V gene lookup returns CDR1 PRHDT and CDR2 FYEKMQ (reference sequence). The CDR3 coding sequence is TGTGCCAGCAGCTCGGGACTTACCTACGAGCAGTACTTC. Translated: CASSSGLTYEQYF.

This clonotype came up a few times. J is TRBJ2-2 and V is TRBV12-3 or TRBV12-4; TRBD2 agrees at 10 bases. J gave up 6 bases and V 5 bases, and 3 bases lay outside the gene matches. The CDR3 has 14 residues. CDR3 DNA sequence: TGTGCCAGCAGTCGACTAGCGGGTGCCGGGGAGCTGTTTTTT. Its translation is CASSRLAGAGELFF.

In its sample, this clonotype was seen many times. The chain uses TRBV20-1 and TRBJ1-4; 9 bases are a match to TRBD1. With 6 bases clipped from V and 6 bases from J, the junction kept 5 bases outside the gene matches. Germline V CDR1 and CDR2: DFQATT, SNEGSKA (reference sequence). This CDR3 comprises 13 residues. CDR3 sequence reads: CSAAGQGYEKLFF. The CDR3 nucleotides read TGCAGTGCCGCAGGACAGGGGTATGAAAAACTGTTTTTT.

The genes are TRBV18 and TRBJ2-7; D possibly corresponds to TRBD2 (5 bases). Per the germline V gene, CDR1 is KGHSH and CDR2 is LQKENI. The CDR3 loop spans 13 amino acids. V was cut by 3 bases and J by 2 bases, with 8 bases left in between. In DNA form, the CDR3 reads TGTGCCAGCTCACCTCCCGGGACCTACGAGCAGTACTTC. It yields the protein CASSPPGTYEQYF.

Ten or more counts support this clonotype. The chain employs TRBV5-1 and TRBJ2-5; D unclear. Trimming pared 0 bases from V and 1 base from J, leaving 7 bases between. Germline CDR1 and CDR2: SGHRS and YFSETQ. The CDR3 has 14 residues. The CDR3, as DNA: TGCGCCAGCAGCTTGGAATCGTCCCAAGAGACCCAGTACTTC. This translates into CASSLESSQETQYF.

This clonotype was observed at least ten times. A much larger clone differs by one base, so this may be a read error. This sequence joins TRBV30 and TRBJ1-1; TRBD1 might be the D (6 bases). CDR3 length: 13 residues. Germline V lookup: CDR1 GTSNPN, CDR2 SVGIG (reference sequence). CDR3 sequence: CAWTWGRTTEALF. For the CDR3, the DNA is TGTGCCTGGACCTGGGGGCGAACCACTGAAGCTCTCTTT.

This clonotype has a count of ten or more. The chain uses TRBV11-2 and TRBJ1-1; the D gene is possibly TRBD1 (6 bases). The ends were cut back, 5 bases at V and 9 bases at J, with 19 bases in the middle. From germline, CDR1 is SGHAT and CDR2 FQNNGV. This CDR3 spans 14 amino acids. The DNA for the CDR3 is TGTGCCAGCAGCCCTGGATTGCAGGGGCGCAAAGCTTTCTTT. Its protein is CASSPGLQGRKAFF.

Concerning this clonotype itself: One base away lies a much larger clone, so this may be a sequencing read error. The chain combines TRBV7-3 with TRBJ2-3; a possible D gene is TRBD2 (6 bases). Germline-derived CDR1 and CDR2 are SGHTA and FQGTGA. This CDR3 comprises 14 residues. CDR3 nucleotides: TGTGTCAGCAGCTTAATGCGGGACACAGATACGCAGTATTTT. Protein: CVSSLMRDTDTQYF.

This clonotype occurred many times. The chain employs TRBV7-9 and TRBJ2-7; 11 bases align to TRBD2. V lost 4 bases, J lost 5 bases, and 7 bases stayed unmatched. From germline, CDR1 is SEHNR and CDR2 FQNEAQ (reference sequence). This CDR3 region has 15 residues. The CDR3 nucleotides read TGTGCCAGCAGCTCCATAGCGGGAGGGCCCCACGAGCAGTACTTC. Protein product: CASSSIAGGPHEQYF.

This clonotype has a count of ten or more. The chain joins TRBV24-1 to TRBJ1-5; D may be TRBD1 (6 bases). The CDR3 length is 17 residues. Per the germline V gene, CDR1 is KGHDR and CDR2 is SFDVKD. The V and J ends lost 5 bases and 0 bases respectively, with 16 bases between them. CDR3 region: CATSGTDKTNSNQPQHF. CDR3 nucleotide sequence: TGTGCCACCAGTGGGACAGATAAGACCAATAGCAATCAGCCCCAGCATTTT.

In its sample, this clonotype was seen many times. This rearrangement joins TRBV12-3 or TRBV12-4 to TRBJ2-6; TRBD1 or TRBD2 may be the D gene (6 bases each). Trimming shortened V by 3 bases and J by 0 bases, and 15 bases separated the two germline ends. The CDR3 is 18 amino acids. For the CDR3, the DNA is TGTGCCAGCAGTTTTACAGGAGGAGGGGGCTCTGGGGCCAACGTCCTGACTTTC. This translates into CASSFTGGGGSGANVLTF.

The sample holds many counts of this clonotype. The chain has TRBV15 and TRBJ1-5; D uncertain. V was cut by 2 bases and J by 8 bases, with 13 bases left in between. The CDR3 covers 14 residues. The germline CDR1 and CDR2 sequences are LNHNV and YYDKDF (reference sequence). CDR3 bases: TGTGCCACCAGCAGACCCGACGGTAGGGAGCCCCAGCATTTT. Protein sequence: CATSRPDGREPQHF.